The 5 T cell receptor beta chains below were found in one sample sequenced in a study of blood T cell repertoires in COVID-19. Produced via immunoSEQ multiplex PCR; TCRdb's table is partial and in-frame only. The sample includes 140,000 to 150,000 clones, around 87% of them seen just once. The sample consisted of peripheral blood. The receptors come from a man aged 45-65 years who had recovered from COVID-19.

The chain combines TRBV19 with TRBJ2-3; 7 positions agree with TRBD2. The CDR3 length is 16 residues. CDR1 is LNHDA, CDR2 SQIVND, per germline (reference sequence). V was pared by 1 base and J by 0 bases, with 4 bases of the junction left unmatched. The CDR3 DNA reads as TGTGCCAGTAGTATAGGCGGGAGCGGTAGCACAGATACGCAGTATTTT. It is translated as CASSIGGSGSTDTQYF.

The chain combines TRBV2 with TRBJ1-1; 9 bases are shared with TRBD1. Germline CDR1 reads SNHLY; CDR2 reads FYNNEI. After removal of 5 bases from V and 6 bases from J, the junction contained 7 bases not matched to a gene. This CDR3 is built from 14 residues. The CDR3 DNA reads TGTGCCAGCAGTCGGGAGGGACAGGGCCCTGAAGCTTTCTTT. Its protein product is CASSREGQGPEAFF.

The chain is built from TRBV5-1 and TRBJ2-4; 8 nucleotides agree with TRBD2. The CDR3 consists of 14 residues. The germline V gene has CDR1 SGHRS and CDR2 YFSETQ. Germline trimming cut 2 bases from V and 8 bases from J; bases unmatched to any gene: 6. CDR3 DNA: TGCGCCAGCAGCTTTACGACAGCGGGAGACATTCAGTACTTC. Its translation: CASSFTTAGDIQYF. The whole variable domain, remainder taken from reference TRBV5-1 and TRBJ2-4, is KAGVTQTPRYLIKTRGQQVTLSCSPISGHRSVSWYQQTPGQGLQFLFEYFSETQRNKGNFPGRFSGRQFSNSRSEMNVSTLELGDSALYLCASSFTTAGDIQYFGAGTRLSVL.

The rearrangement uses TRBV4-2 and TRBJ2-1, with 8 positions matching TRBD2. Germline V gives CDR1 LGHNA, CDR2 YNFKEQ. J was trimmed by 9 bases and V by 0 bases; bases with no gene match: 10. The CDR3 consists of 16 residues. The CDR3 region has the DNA TGTGCCAGCAGCCAAGAAGACGGCGGGGGGCCCAGTGAGCAGTTCTTC. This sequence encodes CASSQEDGGGPSEQFF.

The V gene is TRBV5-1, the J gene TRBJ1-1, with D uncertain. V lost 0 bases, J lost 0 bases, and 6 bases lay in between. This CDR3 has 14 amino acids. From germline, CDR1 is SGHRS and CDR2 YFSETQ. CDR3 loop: CASSLGTVNTEAFF. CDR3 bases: TGCGCCAGCAGCTTGGGTACAGTGAACACTGAAGCTTTCTTT. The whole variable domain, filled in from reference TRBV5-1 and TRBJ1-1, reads KAGVTQTPRYLIKTRGQQVTLSCSPISGHRSVSWYQQTPGQGLQFLFEYFSETQRNKGNFPGRFSGRQFSNSRSEMNVSTLELGDSALYLCASSLGTVNTEAFFGQGTRLTVV.